The 3 T cell receptor beta chains presented below share a single source sample, sequenced in a study of blood T cell repertoires in COVID-19. Profiled with immunoSEQ multiplex PCR; TCRdb holds only in-frame clones, not every one. The data hold about 380,000 clones, with almost 90% observed a single time. Sequences were obtained from peripheral blood. These receptors were taken from a young man with active or convalescent COVID-19.

The chain joins TRBV18 to TRBJ1-4, with D possibly being TRBD1 (6 bases). Germline V lookup: CDR1 KGHSH, CDR2 LQKENI. CDR3 length equals 14 residues. V lost 5 bases and J lost 7, with 14 bases in between. The CDR3 DNA reads TGTGCCAGCTCAACGACAGGCCAGGTTGAAAAACTGTTTTTT. It specifies CASSTTGQVEKLFF.

The chain is built from TRBV28 and TRBJ1-6; D gene uncertain. Germline CDR1 MDHEN, CDR2 SYDVKM. Trimming shortened V by 7 bases and J by 6 bases, and 16 bases separated the two germline ends. CDR3 length: 15 residues. The CDR3 region is CASTAWAGGNSPLHF. Written as DNA, the CDR3 is TGTGCCAGCACGGCCTGGGCAGGAGGTAATTCACCCCTCCACTTT. Together with reference TRBV28 and TRBJ1-6, the CDR3 gives the full variable domain: DVKVTQSSRYLVKRTGEKVFLECVQDMDHENMFWYRQDPGLGLRLIYFSYDVKMKEKGDIPEGYSVSREKKERFSLILESASTNQTSMYLCASTAWAGGNSPLHFGNGTRLTVT.

This sequence joins TRBV6-5 and TRBJ1-1, with D possibly being TRBD1 (6 bases). The germline CDR1 and CDR2 sequences are MNHEY and SVGAGI. V lost 5 bases and J lost 4, with 11 bases in between. CDR3 size: 13 residues. CDR3 in amino acids: CASSRGAGTEAFF. The CDR3 nucleotides are TGTGCCAGCAGTCGGGGGGCCGGCACTGAAGCTTTCTTT.